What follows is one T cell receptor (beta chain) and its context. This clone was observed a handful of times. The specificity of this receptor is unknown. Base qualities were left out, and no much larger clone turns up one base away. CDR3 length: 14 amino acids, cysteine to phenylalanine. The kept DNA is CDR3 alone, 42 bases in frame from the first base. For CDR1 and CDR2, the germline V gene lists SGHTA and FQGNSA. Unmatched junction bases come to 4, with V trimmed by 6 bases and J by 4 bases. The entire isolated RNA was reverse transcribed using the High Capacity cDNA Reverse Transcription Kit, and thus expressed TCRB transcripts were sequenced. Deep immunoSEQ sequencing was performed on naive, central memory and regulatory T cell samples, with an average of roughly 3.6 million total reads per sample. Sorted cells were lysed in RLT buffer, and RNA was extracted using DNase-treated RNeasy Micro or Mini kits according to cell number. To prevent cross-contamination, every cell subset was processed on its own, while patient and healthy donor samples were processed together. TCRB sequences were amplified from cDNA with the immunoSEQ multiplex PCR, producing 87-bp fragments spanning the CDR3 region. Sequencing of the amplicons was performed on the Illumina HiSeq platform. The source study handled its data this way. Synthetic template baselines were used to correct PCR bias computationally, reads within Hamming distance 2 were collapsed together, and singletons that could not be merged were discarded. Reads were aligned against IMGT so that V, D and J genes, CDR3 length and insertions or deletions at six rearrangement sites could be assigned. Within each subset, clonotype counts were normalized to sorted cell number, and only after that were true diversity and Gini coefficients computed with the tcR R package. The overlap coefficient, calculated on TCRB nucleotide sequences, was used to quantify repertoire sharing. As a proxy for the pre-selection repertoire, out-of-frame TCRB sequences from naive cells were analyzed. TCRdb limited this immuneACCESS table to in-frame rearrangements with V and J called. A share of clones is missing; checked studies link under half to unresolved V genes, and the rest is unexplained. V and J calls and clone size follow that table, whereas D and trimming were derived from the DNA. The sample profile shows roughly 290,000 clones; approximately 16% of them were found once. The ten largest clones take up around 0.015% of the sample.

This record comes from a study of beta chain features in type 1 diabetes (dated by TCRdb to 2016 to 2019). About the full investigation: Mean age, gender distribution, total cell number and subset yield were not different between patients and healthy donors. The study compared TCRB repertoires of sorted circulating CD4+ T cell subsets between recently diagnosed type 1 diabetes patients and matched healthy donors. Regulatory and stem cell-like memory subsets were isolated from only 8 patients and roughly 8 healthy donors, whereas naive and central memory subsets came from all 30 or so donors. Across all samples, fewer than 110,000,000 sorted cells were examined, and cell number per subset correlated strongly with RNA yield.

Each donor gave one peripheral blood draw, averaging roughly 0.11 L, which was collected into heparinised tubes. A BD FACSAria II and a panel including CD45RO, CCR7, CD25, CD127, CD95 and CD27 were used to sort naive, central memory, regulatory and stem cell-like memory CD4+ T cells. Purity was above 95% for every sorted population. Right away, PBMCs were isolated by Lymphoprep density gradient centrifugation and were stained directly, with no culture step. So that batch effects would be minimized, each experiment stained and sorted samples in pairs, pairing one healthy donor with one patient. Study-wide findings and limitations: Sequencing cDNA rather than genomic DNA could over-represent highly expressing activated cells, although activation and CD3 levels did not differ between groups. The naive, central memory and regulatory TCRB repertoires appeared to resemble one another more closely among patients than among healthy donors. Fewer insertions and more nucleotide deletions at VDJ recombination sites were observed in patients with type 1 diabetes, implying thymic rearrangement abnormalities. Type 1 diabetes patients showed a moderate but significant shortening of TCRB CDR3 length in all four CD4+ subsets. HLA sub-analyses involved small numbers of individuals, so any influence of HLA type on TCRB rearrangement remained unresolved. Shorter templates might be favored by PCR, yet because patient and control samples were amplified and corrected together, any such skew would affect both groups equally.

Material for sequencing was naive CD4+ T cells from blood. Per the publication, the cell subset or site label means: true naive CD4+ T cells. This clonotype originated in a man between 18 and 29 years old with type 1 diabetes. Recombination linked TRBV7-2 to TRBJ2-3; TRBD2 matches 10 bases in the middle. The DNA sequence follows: TGTGCCAGCAGAATGGGACTAGCGTCAGATACGCAGTATTTT. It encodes CASRMGLASDTQYF.